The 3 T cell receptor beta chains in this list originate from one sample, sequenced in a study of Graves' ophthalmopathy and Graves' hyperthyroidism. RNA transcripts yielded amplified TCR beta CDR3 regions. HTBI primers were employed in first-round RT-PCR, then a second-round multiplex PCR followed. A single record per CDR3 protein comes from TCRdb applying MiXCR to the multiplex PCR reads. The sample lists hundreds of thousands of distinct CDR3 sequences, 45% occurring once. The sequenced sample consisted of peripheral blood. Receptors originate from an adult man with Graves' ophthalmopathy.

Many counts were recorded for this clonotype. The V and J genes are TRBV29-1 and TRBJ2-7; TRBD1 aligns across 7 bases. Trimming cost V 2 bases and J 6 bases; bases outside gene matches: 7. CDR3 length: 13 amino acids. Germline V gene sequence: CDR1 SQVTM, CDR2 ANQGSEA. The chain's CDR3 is CSVELFAGGEQYF. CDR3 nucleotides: TGCAGCGTTGAATTGTTCGCAGGGGGCGAGCAGTACTTC.

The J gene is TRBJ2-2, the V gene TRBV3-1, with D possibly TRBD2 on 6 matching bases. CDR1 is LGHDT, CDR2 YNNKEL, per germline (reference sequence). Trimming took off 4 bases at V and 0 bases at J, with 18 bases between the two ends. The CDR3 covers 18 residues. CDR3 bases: TGTGCCAGCAGCCCCATCCCAGCGGGTCTTGCGAACACCGGGGAGCTGTTTTTT. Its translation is CASSPIPAGLANTGELFF.

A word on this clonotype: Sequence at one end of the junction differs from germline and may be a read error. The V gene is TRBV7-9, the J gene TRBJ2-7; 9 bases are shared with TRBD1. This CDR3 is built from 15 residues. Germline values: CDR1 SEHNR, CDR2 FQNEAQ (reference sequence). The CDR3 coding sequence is TGTGCCAGCAGCTTATTAGGACAGGGGACCTACGGGCAGTACTTC. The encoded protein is CASSLLGQGTYGQYF. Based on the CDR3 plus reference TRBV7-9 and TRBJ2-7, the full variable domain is DTGVSQNPRHKITKRGQNVTFRCDPISEHNRLYWYRQTLGQGPEFLTYFQNEAQLEKSRLLSDRFSAERPKGSFSTLEIQRTEQGDSAMYLCASSLLGQGTYGQYFGPGTRLTVT.